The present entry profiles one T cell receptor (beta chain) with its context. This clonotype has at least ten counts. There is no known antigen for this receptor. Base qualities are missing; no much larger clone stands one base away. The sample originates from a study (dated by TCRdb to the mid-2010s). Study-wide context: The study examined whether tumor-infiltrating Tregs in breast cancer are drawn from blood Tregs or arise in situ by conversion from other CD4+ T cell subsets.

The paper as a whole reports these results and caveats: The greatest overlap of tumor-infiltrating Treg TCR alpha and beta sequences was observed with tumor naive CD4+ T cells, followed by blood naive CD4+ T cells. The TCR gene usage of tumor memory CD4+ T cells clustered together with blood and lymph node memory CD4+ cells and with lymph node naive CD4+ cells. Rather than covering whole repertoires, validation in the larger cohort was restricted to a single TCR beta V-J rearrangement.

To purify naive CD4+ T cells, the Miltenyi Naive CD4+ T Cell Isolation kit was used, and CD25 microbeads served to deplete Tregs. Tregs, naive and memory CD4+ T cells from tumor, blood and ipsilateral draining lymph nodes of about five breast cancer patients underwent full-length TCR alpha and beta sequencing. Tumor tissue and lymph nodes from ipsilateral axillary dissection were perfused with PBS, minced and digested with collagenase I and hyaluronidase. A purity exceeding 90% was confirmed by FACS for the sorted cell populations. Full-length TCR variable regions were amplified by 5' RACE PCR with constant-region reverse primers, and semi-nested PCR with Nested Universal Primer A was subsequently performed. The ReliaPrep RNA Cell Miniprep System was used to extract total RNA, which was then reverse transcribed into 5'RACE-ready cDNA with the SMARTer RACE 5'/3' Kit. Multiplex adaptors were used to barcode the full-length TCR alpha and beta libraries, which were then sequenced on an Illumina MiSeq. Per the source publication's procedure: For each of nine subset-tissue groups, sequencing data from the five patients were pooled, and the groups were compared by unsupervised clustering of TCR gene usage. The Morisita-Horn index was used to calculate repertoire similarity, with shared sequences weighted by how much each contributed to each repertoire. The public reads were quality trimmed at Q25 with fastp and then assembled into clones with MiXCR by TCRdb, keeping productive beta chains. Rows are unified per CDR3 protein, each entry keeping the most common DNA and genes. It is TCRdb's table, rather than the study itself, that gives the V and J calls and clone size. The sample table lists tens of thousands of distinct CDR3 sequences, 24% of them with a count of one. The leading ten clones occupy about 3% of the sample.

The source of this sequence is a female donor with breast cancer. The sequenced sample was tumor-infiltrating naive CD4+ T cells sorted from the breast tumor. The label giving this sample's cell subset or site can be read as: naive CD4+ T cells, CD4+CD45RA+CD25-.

The bases are TGTGCCAGCAGCTTAGACGGTCTTGGCAATCAGCCCCAGCATTTT. It translates to CASSLDGLGNQPQHF. This receptor chain uses TRBV6-5 and TRBJ1-5; the D gene remains uncertain. There are 15 amino acids in the CDR3, from cysteine to phenylalanine inclusive. Only the CDR3 DNA stays, 45 bases, in frame from base 1. CDR1 and CDR2 are read off the germline V gene as MNHEY and SVGAGI. V and J are truncated by 6 bases and 2 bases respectively, leaving an intervening sequence of 14 bases.